The sample holds many counts of the clone carrying this T cell receptor (beta chain). The antigen remains unidentified. The source of the sample is a study of T-cell reconstitution after alpha-beta-depleted transplantation in children. General observations from the study: A year post-transplant, T-cell counts and diversity derived mostly from newly produced T cells. Surviving recipient T cells and thymic progenitors accounted for the high day-60 TCRbeta diversity observed in some patients. Several hundred expanded graft clones reportedly gave rise to the alpha-beta T cells present about two months after transplant.

Germline V gives CDR1 MNHEY, CDR2 SVGAGI. This CDR3 is built from 16 residues. Deletions cut 4 bases from V and 0 bases from J, with 13 bases between. The TCRbeta library was prepared with unique molecular identifiers. Each CDR3 protein gets one entry after TCRdb re-called the PCR reads with MiXCR. The sample records roughly 670,000 distinct CDR3 sequences, around 13% being singletons. The rearrangement uses TRBV6-5 and TRBJ2-4; D may be TRBD1 or TRBD2 (5 bases each). The receptor was isolated from a girl aged 2-15 years with congenital amegakaryocytic thrombocytopenia, due to receive a stem cell transplant. This specimen was PBMCs, taken before TCRalphabeta/CD19-depleted stem cell transplant. The CDR3 sequence is CASSLGVSIAKNIQYF. Here the CDR3 DNA reads TGTGCCAGCAGTTTGGGGGTCTCTATAGCCAAAAACATTCAGTACTTC.